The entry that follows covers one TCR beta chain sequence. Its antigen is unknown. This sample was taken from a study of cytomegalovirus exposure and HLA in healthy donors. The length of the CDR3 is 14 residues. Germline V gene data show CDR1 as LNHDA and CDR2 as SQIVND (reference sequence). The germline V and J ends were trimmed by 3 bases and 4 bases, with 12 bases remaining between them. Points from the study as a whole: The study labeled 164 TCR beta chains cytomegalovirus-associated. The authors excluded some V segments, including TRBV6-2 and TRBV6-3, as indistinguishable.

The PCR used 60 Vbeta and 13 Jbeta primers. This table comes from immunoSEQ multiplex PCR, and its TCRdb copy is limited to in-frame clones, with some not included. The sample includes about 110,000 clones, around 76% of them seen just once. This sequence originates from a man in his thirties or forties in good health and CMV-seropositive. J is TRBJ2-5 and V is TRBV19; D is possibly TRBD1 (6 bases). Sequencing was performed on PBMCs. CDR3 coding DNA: TGTGCCAGTAGTATCGAGACAGGCCGAGAGACCCAGTACTTC. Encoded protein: CASSIETGRETQYF.